This record concerns one TCR beta chain sequence. The sample comes from a study of blood T cell repertoires in COVID-19. At the level of the study: Whether acute or convalescent, the COVID-19 samples came from the United States, Italy and Spain.

Only in-frame clones appear in the TCRdb table, and some are missing; sequencing was by immunoSEQ multiplex PCR. Of 200,000 to 250,000 clones in the sample, about 86% were seen once. Per the germline V gene, CDR1 is MNHEY and CDR2 is SVGEGT. V was trimmed by 0 bases and J by 3 bases, leaving 9 bases between them. This CDR3 region has 15 residues. This receptor was identified in a woman aged 25 to 39 who had recovered from COVID-19. Sequencing was carried out using peripheral blood. The chain couples TRBV6-2 or TRBV6-3 to TRBJ2-1; D is perhaps TRBD2 (6 bases). The CDR3 coding sequence is TGTGCCAGCAGTTACTCCCAAGCGGGCTACAATGAGCAGTTCTTC. Its translation: CASSYSQAGYNEQFF.